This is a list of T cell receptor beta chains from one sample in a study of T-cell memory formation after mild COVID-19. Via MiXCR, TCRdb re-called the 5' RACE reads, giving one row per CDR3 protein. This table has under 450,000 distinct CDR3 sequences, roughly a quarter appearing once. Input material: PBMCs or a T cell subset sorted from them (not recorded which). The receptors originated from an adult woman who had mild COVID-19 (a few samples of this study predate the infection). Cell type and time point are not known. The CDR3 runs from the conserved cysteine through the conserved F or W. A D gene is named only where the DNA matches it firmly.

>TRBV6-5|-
CASSYSKDEQFF
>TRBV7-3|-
CASSLNGVEEQYF
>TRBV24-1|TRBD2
CATSDTIAGDYTGELFF
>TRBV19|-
CASSIKGGTDTQYF
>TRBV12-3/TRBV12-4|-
CASSSPLVLEQFF
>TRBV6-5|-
CASSYFQGRTEAFF
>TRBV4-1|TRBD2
CASSQAGLAGGAYEQYF
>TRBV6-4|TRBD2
CASSAAGGPTDTQYF
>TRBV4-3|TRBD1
CASSRQQGAGANVLTF
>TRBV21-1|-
CASSKEQAGPPESAYEQYF
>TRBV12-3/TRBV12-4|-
CASSALLLQVEETQYF
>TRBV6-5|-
CASRPFSGANVLTF
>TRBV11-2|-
CASSFLPSNTEAFF
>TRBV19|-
CASSTFRDRNSPLHF
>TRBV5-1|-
CASSPGGVGDTQYF
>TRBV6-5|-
CASAARTANNEQFF
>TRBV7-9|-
CASSLSDWAEAFF
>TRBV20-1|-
CSATSLSVFSNQPQHF
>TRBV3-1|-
CASSPPGTRLFF
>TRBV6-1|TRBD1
CASSEVYGQDKQYF
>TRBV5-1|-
CASSRNPNYGYTF
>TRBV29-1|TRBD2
CSVVLAGHRDTGELFF
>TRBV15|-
CATTGKGNLNTEAFF
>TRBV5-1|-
CASSAGTSLEELFF
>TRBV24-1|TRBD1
CATRTGQGADTQYF
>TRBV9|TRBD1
CASSAGQNHLNDEQYF
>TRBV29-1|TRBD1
CSVPMTQGERYNEQFF
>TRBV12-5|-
CASGPPPGGEQFF
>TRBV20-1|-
CSARDRSGWGTEAFF
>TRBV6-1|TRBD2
CASRVTSGDEQFF
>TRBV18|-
CASHQGSPYEQYF
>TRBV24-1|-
CATSVRDPDTQYF
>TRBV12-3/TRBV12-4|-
CASSLSAAQETQYF
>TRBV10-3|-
CAISENSGETTDTQYF
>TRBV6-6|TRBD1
CASSGQGKGGTEAFF
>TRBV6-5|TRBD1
CASSPQQGAVTDTQYF
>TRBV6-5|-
CASSLRADSPLHF
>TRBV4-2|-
CASSQVANTEAFF
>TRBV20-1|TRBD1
CSARATGGTNEKLFF
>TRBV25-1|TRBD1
CASAGTGPNQPQHF
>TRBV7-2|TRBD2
CASNSGGPSQYF
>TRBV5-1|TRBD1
CASSRGQGDITDTQYF
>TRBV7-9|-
CASSSLGEQFF
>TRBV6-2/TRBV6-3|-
CASKTGARTGELFF
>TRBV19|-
CASSGSAGFRTEAFF